What follows are 27 T cell receptor beta chains derived from one specimen sequenced in a study of T-cell reconstitution after alpha-beta-depleted transplantation in children. Molecular barcoding with unique molecular identifiers was used for the TCRbeta library. TCRdb recomputed calls from the PCR reads with MiXCR, one row per CDR3 protein. The sample carries 360,000 or so distinct CDR3 sequences, around 21% recorded once. This specimen was PBMCs from the stem cell graft donor, taken from the stem cell graft. The source is a human donor who donated a stem cell graft to a child with acute myeloid leukemia.

The genes are TRBV3-1 and TRBJ2-5; possibly TRBD1 or TRBD2 for D (5 bases each). This CDR3 has 14 residues. The V end was cut by 1 base, the J end by 7 bases, with 13 bases between. The germline CDR1 and CDR2 sequences are LGHDT and YNNKEL (reference sequence). The CDR3 sequence is CASSQVRDPPTQYF. The DNA of the CDR3 is TGTGCCAGCAGCCAAGTCCGGGACCCCCCGACCCAGTACTTC.

This clonotype was detected only a few times. The chain recombines TRBV29-1 with TRBJ2-1, with 10 bases lining up with TRBD2. Germline lookup yields CDR1 SQVTM and CDR2 ANQGSEA. V shed 3 bases, J shed 6 bases, and the junction held 5 bases outside the gene matches. The CDR3 spans 14 residues. The CDR3 DNA is TGCAGCGTTGATACTAGCGGGACGCTCAATGAGCAGTTCTTC. Residues: CSVDTSGTLNEQFF.

The chain uses TRBV2 and TRBJ1-3, with D possibly TRBD1 on 5 matching bases. There are 15 residues in the CDR3. In germline, CDR1 is SNHLY, CDR2 FYNNEI. Trimming pared 5 bases from V and 3 bases from J, leaving 14 bases between. The CDR3 nucleotides are TGTGCCAGCAGTAGGACGGACATTTATGGAAACACCATATATTTT. The encoded protein is CASSRTDIYGNTIYF.

The V call is TRBV11-2, the J call TRBJ2-3; weak D call: TRBD2 (6 bases). The CDR3 totals 15 residues. Germline values: CDR1 SGHAT, CDR2 FQNNGV. Trimming stripped 8 bases from V and 1 base from J, with 16 bases between. CDR3 in amino acids: CASSPGWEGTDTQYF. The CDR3 nucleotides are TGTGCCAGCTCCCCTGGGTGGGAGGGCACAGATACGCAGTATTTT.

This clonotype came up a few times. V usage is TRBV7-9 and J usage is TRBJ2-1; D is possibly TRBD2 (6 bases). The CDR3 loop spans 14 amino acids. Between the trimmed V and J ends, which lost 5 bases and 3 bases, there was a span of 11 bases. Germline V gives CDR1 SEHNR, CDR2 FQNEAQ (reference sequence). CDR3 DNA sequence: TGTGCCAGCAGCGGTAGCGGAGGCTACAATGAGCAGTTCTTC. Encoded protein: CASSGSGGYNEQFF.

The chain combines TRBV4-1 with TRBJ2-5, with TRBD2 matching 10 bases. The trim removed 4 bases at V and 2 bases at J, leaving 7 bases unmatched. CDR1 is MGHRA and CDR2 is YSYEKL in the germline V gene. This CDR3 comprises 16 residues. The CDR3 sequence is CASSPSSGSRQETQYF. The CDR3, as DNA: TGCGCCAGCAGCCCGTCTAGCGGGAGTCGGCAAGAGACCCAGTACTTC.

The chain recombines TRBV4-3 with TRBJ1-4; unclear D gene. Germline CDR1 reads LGHNA; CDR2 reads YSLEER. The CDR3 is made up of 14 amino acids. Deletions cut 1 base from V and 8 bases from J, with 11 bases between. Written as DNA, the CDR3 is TGCGCCAGCAGCCAAGGGGGAAGAGGGGAAAAACTGTTTTTT. It specifies CASSQGGRGEKLFF.

The chain links TRBV20-1 to TRBJ1-3, with no clear D. Trimming stripped 5 bases from V and 0 bases from J, with 14 bases between. The CDR3 loop spans 15 amino acids. Germline lookup yields CDR1 DFQATT and CDR2 SNEGSKA (reference sequence). Here the CDR3 DNA reads TGCAGTGCTTCCATTCGCTCTCACTCTGGAAACACCATATATTTT. Translation: CSASIRSHSGNTIYF.

The rearrangement uses TRBV5-1 and TRBJ2-3; D perhaps matches TRBD2 (5 bases). V lost 5 bases and J 3 bases, leaving 19 bases between the germline ends. This CDR3 spans 16 amino acids. The V gene's germline CDR1 is SGHRS and CDR2 YFSETQ. The CDR3 reads CASRAGGGVRTDTQYF. The CDR3 coding sequence is TGCGCCAGCAGGGCCGGAGGTGGAGTGAGAACAGATACGCAGTATTTT.

The rearrangement uses TRBV5-4 and TRBJ2-1; 9 positions agree with TRBD2. The germline gives CDR1 SGHNT, CDR2 YYREEE (reference sequence). The length of the CDR3 is 14 residues. The V gene end was trimmed by 7 bases and the J gene end by 6 bases; junction bases not matched to a gene: 8. The CDR3 is CASSLAGSGNEQFF. The CDR3 nucleotides read TGTGCCAGCTCGCTAGCGGGATCTGGCAATGAGCAGTTCTTC.

The chain recombines TRBV6-1 with TRBJ1-4, with 9 bases that match TRBD1. This CDR3 region has 14 residues. V trimming: 9 bases; J trimming: 12 bases; junction bases outside the gene matches: 14. Germline V gene data show CDR1 as MNHNS and CDR2 as SASEGT. CDR3 coding DNA: TGTGCCAGTCGCCGGGACAGGGACATGAGCGAACTGTTTTTT. Protein product: CASRRDRDMSELFF.

This clonotype has at least ten counts. CDR3 sequence (DNA): TGTGCCAGCAGTTACTCGGGACAGTCGAACACCGGGGAGCTGTTTTTT. This gives the protein CASSYSGQSNTGELFF. The rearrangement uses TRBV6-5 and TRBJ2-2; 7 bases are a match to TRBD1. The CDR3 has 16 residues. V dropped 0 bases and J dropped 0; count of bases not matched to a gene: 1. Germline-derived CDR1 and CDR2 are MNHEY and SVGAGI.

The chain uses TRBV5-1 and TRBJ2-1; TRBD2 aligns across 9 bases. The CDR3 extends over 15 amino acids. The J segment lost 9 bases and the V segment lost 3 bases, leaving 10 bases of the junction unmatched. Germline CDR1 and CDR2: SGHRS and YFSETQ. CDR3 loop: CASSSVREGVGEQFF. Here the CDR3 DNA reads TGCGCCAGCAGCTCGGTGCGGGAGGGCGTGGGTGAGCAGTTCTTC.

This clonotype was observed a few times. The chain couples TRBV5-1 to TRBJ2-1; D is unresolved. Germline CDR1 reads SGHRS; CDR2 reads YFSETQ. V was cut by 0 bases and J by 4 bases, with 11 bases left in between. This CDR3 comprises 15 residues. The CDR3 nucleotides read TGCGCCAGCAGCTTGGGACTCCCTGAATACAATGAGCAGTTCTTC. It specifies CASSLGLPEYNEQFF.

This clonotype was counted a few times. The chain uses TRBV9 and TRBJ1-1; D gene ambiguous. Trimming shortened V by 2 bases and J by 3 bases, and 14 bases separated the two germline ends. Germline CDR1 SGDLS, CDR2 YYNGEE. The CDR3 is 15 residues long. In DNA, the CDR3 is TGTGCCAGCAGCGTTAAGGGTTTGGGCGACACTGAAGCTTTCTTT. Residues: CASSVKGLGDTEAFF. Variable domain in full (rest from reference TRBV9 and TRBJ1-1): DSGVTQTPKHLITATGQRVTLRCSPRSGDLSVYWYQQSLDQGLQFLIQYYNGEERAKGNILERFSAQQFPDLHSELNLSSLELGDSALYFCASSVKGLGDTEAFFGQGTRLTVV.

The gene calls are TRBV21-1 and TRBJ1-4; the table's D gene call, TRBD1, was not cross checked with the DNA. TRBV21-1 is deemed a pseudogene. The CDR3 is 14 amino acids. In DNA, the CDR3 is TGTGCCAGCCGACAGGGAAAGAGGCATGAAAAACTGTTTTTT. Residues: CASRQGKRHEKLFF.

This clonotype came up many times. The rearrangement uses TRBV6-5 and TRBJ2-1, with 9 bases fitting TRBD1. Germline CDR1 and CDR2: MNHEY and SVGAGI. V was clipped by 2 bases and J by 7 bases; unmatched bases: 12. The CDR3 length is 17 residues. In nucleotides, the CDR3 is TGTGCCAGCAGTTACGCATCAAACAGGGGGCAAGGGAATGAGCAGTTCTTC. This codes for CASSYASNRGQGNEQFF.

The CDR3 is CASSEGTSGRPYNEQFF. The DNA of the CDR3 is TGTGCCAGCAGTGAGGGGACTAGCGGGAGGCCCTACAATGAGCAGTTCTTC. J is TRBJ2-1 and V is TRBV6-4; 15 bases are a match to TRBD2. Trimming at V came to 3 bases and at J to 2 bases, leaving 2 bases not matched to a gene. The CDR3 is made up of 17 amino acids. Germline CDR1 is MRHNA and CDR2 is SNTAGT.

This sequence joins TRBV12-3 or TRBV12-4 and TRBJ1-1; 11 bases are a match to TRBD1. This CDR3 is built from 16 residues. J lost 8 bases, V lost 6 bases, and 14 bases had no gene match. In DNA, the CDR3 is TGTGCCAGCAGCGCCCGGACAGGGGGCTCCATTCGGGAAGCTTTCTTT. Protein product: CASSARTGGSIREAFF.

The chain is built from TRBV6-5 and TRBJ2-7, with 9 positions matching TRBD2. Germline CDR1 MNHEY, CDR2 SVGAGI. The CDR3 sequence is 16 residues long. J gave up 7 bases and V 0 bases, and 10 bases lay outside the gene matches. CDR3 sequence: CASSYSMEREVGEQYF. The CDR3 nucleotides read TGTGCCAGCAGTTACTCGATGGAGCGGGAGGTGGGGGAGCAGTACTTC.

This clonotype was counted ten times or more. The chain's CDR3 is CSAKGLADISYEQYF. The CDR3 nucleotides read TGCAGTGCTAAGGGGCTAGCGGACATTTCCTACGAGCAGTACTTC. This chain connects TRBV20-1 to TRBJ2-7; 7 nucleotides align to TRBD2. CDR1 DFQATT and CDR2 SNEGSKA come from the germline V gene (reference sequence). CDR3 size: 15 residues. V gave up 4 bases and J gave up 1 base; unmatched junction bases: 10.

CDR3 DNA: TGCAGTGCTAGAAATCCGCTAGCGGGCACAGATACGCAGTATTTT. As protein: CSARNPLAGTDTQYF. This chain uses TRBV20-1 with TRBJ2-3, with TRBD2 matching 7 bases. Germline CDR1 is DFQATT and CDR2 is SNEGSKA (reference sequence). V was clipped by 2 bases and J by 1 base; unmatched bases: 6. The CDR3 extends over 15 amino acids.

In this sample, this clonotype turned up a few times. This chain connects TRBV13 to TRBJ2-1, with 15 bases that match TRBD2. The V gene end was trimmed by 5 bases and the J gene end by 8 bases; junction bases not matched to a gene: 10. CDR3 length: 17 amino acids. CDR1 and CDR2 from the germline V gene are PRHDT and FYEKMQ (reference sequence). For the CDR3, the DNA is TGTGCCAGCAGCACCAGCCTGGGACTAGCGGGAGGCTATGAGCAGTTCTTC. Residues: CASSTSLGLAGGYEQFF. The full variable domain, completed using reference TRBV13 and TRBJ2-1, is AAGVIQSPRHLIKEKRETATLKCYPIPRHDTVYWYQQGPGQDPQFLISFYEKMQSDKGSIPDRFSAQQFSDYHSELNMSSLELGDSALYFCASSTSLGLAGGYEQFFGPGTRLTVL.

This clonotype was found a few times. V and J are TRBV20-1 and TRBJ2-1; TRBD2 matches 8 bases. Germline CDR1 and CDR2: DFQATT and SNEGSKA (reference sequence). The CDR3 extends over 12 amino acids. V shed 3 bases and J 8 bases; nucleotides not matched to a gene: 3. The CDR3: CSASGRADEQFF. CDR3 bases: TGCAGTGCTAGCGGGAGGGCCGATGAGCAGTTCTTC.

The chain combines TRBV12-3 or TRBV12-4 with TRBJ1-1, with D perhaps TRBD1 (5 bases). This CDR3 is built from 14 residues. The V end lost 9 bases, the J end lost 1 base, and 15 bases lay between the germline ends. The CDR3 spells CASFGTGTNTEAFF. Written as DNA, the CDR3 is TGTGCCAGTTTTGGGACGGGAACGAACACTGAAGCTTTCTTT.

This clonotype was seen a few times. The V call is TRBV5-6, the J call TRBJ2-7; D perhaps matches TRBD1 (6 bases). This CDR3 comprises 16 residues. Trimming shortened V by 0 bases and J by 4 bases, and 17 bases separated the two germline ends. Germline CDR1 is SGHDT and CDR2 is YYEEEE. CDR3 loop: CASSLGSDSFMYEQYF. As DNA, the CDR3 is TGTGCCAGCAGCTTGGGCTCGGACAGCTTTATGTACGAGCAGTACTTC.

This clonotype showed up just a few times. The chain uses TRBV5-1 and TRBJ2-1; 7 bases line up with TRBD2. This CDR3 contains 15 residues. Germline assignment: CDR1 SGHRS and CDR2 YFSETQ. V was pared by 4 bases and J by 2 bases, with 6 bases of the junction left unmatched. In nucleotides, the CDR3 is TGCGCCAGCAGCCTGCGGAGCGGGACCTACAATGAGCAGTTCTTC. It codes for CASSLRSGTYNEQFF. The full variable domain, its missing parts supplied by reference TRBV5-1 and TRBJ2-1, is KAGVTQTPRYLIKTRGQQVTLSCSPISGHRSVSWYQQTPGQGLQFLFEYFSETQRNKGNFPGRFSGRQFSNSRSEMNVSTLELGDSALYLCASSLRSGTYNEQFFGPGTRLTVL.